This T cell receptor (beta chain) is drawn from a study of breast tumors, draining lymph nodes, adjacent tissues. Study-wide results and limits: Tumor T cell lymph node origin was a supported hypothesis, not proven. Findings are consistent with lymph node origin and intratumoral expansion of most tumor T cells. Tumors had less TCR diversity than lymph nodes, more than nontumor tissue.

This clonotype was observed a handful of times. Its target is not known. A single record per CDR3 protein comes from TCRdb applying MiXCR to the multiplex PCR reads. The table has more than 10,000 distinct CDR3 sequences, about 62% seen once; the top ten hold approximately 49%. This sequence originates from a female donor with breast cancer. Some clones in this sample may be carry-over from other donors' samples. The sample consisted of tumor-adjacent breast tissue.

The CDR3 sequence: CASSHGGEKLFF. CDR3 sequence (DNA): TGTGCCAGCAGCCATGGGGGTGAAAAACTGTTTTTT. The chain links TRBV3-1 to TRBJ1-4; weak D call: TRBD1 (5 bases). Germline V CDR1 and CDR2: LGHDT, YNNKEL (reference sequence). The CDR3 is 12 residues long. V dropped 3 bases and J dropped 7 bases, with 6 bases sitting between them.